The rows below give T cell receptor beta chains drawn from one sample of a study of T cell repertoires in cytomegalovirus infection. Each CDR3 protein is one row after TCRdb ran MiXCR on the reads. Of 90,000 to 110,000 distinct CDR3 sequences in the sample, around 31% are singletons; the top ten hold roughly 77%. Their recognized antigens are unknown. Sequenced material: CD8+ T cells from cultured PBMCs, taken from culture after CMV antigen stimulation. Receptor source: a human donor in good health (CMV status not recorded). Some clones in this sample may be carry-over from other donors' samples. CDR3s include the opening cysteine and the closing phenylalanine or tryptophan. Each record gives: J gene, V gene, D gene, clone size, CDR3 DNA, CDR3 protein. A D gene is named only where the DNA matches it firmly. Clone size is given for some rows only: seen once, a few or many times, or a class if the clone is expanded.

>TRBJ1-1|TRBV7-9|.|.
TGTGCCAGCAGCCTCCTCGGCCCTGAAGCTTTCTTT
CASSLLGPEAFF
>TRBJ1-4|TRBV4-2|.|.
TGTGCCAGCAGCCCCCGGTGGACAGCAAATGAAAAACTGTTTTTT
CASSPRWTANEKLFF
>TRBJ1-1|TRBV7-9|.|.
TGTGCCAGCAGCTCACAGGGCGAGGCGAACACTGAAGCTTTCTTT
CASSSQGEANTEAFF
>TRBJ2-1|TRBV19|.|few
TGTGCCACACGGGACGGTTCCTACAATGAGCAGTTCTTC
CATRDGSYNEQFF
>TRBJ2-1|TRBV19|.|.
TGTGCCAGTAGTATAGATCAAAGCGGGTACAATGAGCAGTTCTTC
CASSIDQSGYNEQFF
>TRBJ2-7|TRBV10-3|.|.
TGTGCCATCAGTGATGGACCCTACGAGCAGTACTTC
CAISDGPYEQYF
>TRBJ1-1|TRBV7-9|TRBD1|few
TGTGCCAGCAGCCAAGGATTGGACAGGGAAGCTTTCTTT
CASSQGLDREAFF
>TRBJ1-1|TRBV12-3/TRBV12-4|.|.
TGTGCCAGCAGTTTAGCTGGACGGGACACTGAAGCTTTCTTT
CASSLAGRDTEAFF
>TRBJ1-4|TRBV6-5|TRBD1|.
TGTGCCAGCAGTTACTTAGGACAGGGGGCTGCTAATGAAAAACTGTTTTTT
CASSYLGQGAANEKLFF
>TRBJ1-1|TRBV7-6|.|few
TGTGCCAGCAGCTTGATCACTGAAGCTTTCTTT
CASSLITEAFF
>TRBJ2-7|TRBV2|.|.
TGTGCCAGCAAAGAGGTCAGGGTGGTCGTCCGATCCGACGAGCAGTACTTC
CASKEVRVVVRSDEQYF
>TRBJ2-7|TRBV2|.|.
TGTGCCAGCAGTGACAGAGTTTACGAGCAGTACTTC
CASSDRVYEQYF
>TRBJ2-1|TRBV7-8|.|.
TGTGCCAGCAGCTTATTAGGGGGACGGACGAATGAGCAGTTCTTC
CASSLLGGRTNEQFF
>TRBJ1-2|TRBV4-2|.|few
TGTGCCAGCAGCCAAGACGGGTCTAACTATGGCTACACCTTC
CASSQDGSNYGYTF
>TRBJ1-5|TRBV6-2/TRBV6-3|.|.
TGTGCCAGCAGTACGGACGGACGAGGTCAGCCCCAGCATTTT
CASSTDGRGQPQHF
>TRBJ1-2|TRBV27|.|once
.
CASSSSGPRGYTF
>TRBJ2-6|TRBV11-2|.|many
TGTGCCAGCAGCTTACATGGTTCTTCGGGGGCCAACGTCCTGACTTTC
CASSLHGSSGANVLTF
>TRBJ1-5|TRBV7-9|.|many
TGTGCCAGCACCGACGGAGGGCAGCCCCAGCATTTT
CASTDGGQPQHF
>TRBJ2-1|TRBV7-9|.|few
TGTGCCAGCAGCCCCCCCGTGCACAATGAGCAGTTCTTC
CASSPPVHNEQFF
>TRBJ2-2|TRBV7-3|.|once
TGTGCCAGCAGCGCCACCGGGGAGCTGTTTTTT
CASSATGELFF
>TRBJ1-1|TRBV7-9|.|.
TGTGCCAGCAGCTCCCGGAGCACTGAAGCTTTCTTT
CASSSRSTEAFF
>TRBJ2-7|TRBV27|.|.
TGTGCCAGCAGTGGAGTAACTACCTACGAGCAGTACTTC
CASSGVTTYEQYF
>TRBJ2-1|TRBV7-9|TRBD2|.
TGTGCCAGCAGTCAGCGGGGTGGAACCTACAATGAGCAGTTCTTC
CASSQRGGTYNEQFF
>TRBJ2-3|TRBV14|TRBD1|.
TGTGCCAGCAGCCAAGAAGGGACAGGGGGCCCAGATACGCAGTATTTT
CASSQEGTGGPDTQYF